This record concerns one TCR beta chain sequence. Attachment of unique molecular identifiers to individual cDNA molecules was performed. TCRdb itself ran the 5' RACE reads through MiXCR, one entry per CDR3 protein. The data hold under 70,000 distinct CDR3 sequences, with less than 15% observed a single time. This sample is drawn from a study of early T cells in non-severe SARS-CoV-2 infection. Background on the study: Chains stayed unpaired after sequencing of bulk RNA from unsorted whole blood.

The trim removed 4 bases at V and 2 bases at J, leaving 6 bases unmatched. Germline CDR1 reads SGHDT; CDR2 reads YYEEEE. The CDR3 runs to 15 residues. This chain links TRBV5-6 with TRBJ2-1; TRBD2 agrees at 7 bases. The source was whole blood, collected at baseline. The clonotype originates from an adult who was a healthcare worker with PCR-confirmed SARS-CoV-2 infection or an uninfected control (not recorded which). CDR3 DNA sequence: TGTGCCAGCAGCATAACCGGGACTACCTACAATGAGCAGTTCTTC. Its protein product is CASSITGTTYNEQFF.